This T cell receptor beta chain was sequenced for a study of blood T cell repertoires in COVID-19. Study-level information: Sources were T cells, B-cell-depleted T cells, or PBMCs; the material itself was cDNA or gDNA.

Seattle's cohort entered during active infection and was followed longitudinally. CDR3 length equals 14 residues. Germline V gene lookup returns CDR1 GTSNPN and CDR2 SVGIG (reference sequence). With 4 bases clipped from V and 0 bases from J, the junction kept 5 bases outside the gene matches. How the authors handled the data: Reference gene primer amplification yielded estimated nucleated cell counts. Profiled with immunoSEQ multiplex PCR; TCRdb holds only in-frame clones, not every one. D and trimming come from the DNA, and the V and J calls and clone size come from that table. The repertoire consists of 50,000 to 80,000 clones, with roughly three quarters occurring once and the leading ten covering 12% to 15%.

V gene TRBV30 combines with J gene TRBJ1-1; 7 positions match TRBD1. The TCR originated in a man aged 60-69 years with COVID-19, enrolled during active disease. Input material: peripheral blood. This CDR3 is CAWTQDRVNTEAFF. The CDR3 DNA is TGTGCCTGGACTCAAGACAGGGTGAACACTGAAGCTTTCTTT.